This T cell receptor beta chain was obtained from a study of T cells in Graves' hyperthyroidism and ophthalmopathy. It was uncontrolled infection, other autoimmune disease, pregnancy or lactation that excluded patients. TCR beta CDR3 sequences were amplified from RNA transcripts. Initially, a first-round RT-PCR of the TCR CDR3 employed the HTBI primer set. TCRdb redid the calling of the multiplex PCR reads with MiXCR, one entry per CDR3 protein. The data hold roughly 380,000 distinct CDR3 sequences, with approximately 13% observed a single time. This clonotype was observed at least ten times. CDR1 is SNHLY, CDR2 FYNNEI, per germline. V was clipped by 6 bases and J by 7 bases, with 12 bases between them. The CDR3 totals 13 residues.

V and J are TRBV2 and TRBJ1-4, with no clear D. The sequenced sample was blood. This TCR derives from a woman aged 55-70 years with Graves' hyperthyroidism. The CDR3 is CASRKAEGEKLFF. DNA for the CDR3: TGTGCCAGCAGAAAGGCAGAAGGTGAAAAACTGTTTTTT.